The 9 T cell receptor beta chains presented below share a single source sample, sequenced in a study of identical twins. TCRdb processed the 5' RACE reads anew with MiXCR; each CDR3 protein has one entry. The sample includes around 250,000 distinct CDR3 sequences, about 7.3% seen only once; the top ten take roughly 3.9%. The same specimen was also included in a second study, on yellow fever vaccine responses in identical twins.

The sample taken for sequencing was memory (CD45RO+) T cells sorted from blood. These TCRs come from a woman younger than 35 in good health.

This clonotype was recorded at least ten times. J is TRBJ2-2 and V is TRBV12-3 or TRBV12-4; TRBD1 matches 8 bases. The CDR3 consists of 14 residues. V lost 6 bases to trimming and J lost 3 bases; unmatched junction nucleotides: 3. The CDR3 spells CASSWTGYTGELFF. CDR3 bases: TGTGCCAGCAGCTGGACAGGGTACACCGGGGAGCTGTTTTTT.

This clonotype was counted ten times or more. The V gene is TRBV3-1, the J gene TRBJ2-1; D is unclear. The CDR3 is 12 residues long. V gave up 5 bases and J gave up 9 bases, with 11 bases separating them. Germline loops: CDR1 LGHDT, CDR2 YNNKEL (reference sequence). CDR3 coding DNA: TGTGCCAGCAGCTTTAAAGGTATTGAGCAGTTCTTC. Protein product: CASSFKGIEQFF.

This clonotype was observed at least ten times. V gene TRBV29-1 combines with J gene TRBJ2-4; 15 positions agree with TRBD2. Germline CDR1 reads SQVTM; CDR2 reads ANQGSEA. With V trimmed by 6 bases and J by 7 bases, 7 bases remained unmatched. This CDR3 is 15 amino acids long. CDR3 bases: TGCAGCGTACGGACTAGCGGGAGGGAAGTGAACATTCAGTACTTC. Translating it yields CSVRTSGREVNIQYF.

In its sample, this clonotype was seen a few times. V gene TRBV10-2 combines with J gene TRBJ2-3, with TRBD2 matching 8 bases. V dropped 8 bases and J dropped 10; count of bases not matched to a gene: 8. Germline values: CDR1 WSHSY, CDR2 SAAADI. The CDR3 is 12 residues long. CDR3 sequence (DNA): TGCGCCAGCCGGGGGGGGTCCGCCTCGCAGTATTTT. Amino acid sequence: CASRGGSASQYF.

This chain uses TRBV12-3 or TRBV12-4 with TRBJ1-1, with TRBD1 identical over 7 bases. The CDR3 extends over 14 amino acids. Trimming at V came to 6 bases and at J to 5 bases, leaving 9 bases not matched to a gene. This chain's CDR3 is CASRSGGERTEAFF. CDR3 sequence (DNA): TGTGCCAGCAGATCAGGGGGAGAAAGAACTGAAGCTTTCTTT.

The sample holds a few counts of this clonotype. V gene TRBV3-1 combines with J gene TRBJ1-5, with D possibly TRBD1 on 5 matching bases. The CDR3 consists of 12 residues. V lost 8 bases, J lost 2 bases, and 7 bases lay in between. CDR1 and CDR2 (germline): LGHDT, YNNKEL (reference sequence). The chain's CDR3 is CASGGGNQPQHF. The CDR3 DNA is TGTGCCAGCGGAGGGGGCAATCAGCCCCAGCATTTT.

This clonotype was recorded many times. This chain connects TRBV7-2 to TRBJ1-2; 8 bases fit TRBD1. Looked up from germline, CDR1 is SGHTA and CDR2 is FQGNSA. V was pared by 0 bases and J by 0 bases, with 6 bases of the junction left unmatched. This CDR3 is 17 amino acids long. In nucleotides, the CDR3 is TGTGCCAGCAGCTTAGCTGCTCCGGGACAGGCTAACTATGGCTACACCTTC. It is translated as CASSLAAPGQANYGYTF.

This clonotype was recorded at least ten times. The CDR3 is CAISDPGQGVGLAGPNSYEQYF. As DNA, the CDR3 is TGTGCCATCAGTGACCCGGGACAGGGCGTGGGGCTAGCGGGACCCAACTCCTACGAGCAGTACTTC. The rearrangement links TRBV10-3 to TRBJ2-7; D may match TRBD1 or TRBD2 (9 bases each). V gave up 3 bases and J gave up 0 bases, with 33 bases separating them. The CDR3 is 22 amino acids. Germline CDR1 reads ENHRY; CDR2 reads SYGVKD.

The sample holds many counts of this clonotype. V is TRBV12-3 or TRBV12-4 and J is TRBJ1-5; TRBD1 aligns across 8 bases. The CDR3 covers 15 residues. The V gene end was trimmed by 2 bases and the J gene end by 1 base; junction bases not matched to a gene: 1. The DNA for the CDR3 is TGTGCCAGCAGTTTAAGGACAGGGAGCAATCAGCCCCAGCATTTT. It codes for CASSLRTGSNQPQHF.